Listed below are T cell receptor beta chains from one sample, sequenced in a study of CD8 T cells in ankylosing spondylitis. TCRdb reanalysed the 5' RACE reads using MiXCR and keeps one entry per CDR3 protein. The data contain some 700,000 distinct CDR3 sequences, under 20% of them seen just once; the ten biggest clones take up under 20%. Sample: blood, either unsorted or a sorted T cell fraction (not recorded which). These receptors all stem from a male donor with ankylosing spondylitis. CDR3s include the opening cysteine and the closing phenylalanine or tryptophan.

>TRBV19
CASSIYWGGEYEQYF
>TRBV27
CASNLSGSGRADTQYF
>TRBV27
CASSFAGGVAYNEQFF
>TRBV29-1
CSVEWAQETQYF
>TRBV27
CARPSGQGFLNEQFF
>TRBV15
CATSRGGVKNNEQFF
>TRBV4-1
CASSQTLGVSGANVLTF
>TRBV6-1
CASSTVLNTEAFF
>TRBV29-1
CSVQSVSATARGYTF
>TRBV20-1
CSAIGQGGNYGYTF